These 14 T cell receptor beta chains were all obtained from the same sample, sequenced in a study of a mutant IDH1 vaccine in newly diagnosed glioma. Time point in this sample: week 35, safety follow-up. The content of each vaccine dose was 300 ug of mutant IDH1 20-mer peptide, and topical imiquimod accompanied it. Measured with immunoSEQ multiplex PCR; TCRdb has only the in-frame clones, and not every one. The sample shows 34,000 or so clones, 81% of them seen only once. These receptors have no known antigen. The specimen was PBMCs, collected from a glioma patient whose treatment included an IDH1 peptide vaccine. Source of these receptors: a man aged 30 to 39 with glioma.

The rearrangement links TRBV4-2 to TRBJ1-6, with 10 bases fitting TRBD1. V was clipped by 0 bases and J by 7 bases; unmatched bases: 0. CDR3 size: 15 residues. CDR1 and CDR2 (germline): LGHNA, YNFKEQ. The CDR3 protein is CASSQEGQGNSPLHF. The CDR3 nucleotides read TGTGCCAGCAGCCAAGAGGGACAGGGGAATTCACCCCTCCACTTT.

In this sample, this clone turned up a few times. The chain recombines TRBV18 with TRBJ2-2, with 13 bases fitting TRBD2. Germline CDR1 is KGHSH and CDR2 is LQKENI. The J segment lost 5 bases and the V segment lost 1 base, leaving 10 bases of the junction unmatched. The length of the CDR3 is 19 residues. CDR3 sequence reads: CASSPRSPLAGGRTGELFF. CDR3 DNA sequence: TGTGCCAGCTCACCACGATCTCCACTAGCGGGAGGGCGTACCGGGGAGCTGTTTTTT.

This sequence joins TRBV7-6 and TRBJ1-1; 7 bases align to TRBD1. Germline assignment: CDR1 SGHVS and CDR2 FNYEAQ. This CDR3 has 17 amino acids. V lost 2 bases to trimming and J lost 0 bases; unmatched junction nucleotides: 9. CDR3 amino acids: CASSLRGRAGVNTEAFF. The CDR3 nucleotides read TGTGCCAGCAGCTTAAGGGGGCGGGCAGGGGTGAACACTGAAGCTTTCTTT.

DNA of the CDR3: TGTGCCATCAGTGGGACCGAGACAGGGGGCGGCGAGACCCAGTACTTC. Its protein product is CAISGTETGGGETQYF. The chain links TRBV10-3 to TRBJ2-5; TRBD1 matches at 10 bases. J was trimmed by 5 bases and V by 4 bases; bases with no gene match: 10. Germline V gene data show CDR1 as ENHRY and CDR2 as SYGVKD. The CDR3 consists of 16 residues.

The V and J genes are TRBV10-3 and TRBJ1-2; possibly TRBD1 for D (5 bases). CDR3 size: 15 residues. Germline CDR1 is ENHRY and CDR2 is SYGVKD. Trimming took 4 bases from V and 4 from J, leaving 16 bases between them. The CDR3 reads CAISAGAGPIYGYTF. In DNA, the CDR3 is TGTGCCATCAGTGCCGGGGCAGGGCCTATCTATGGCTACACCTTC.

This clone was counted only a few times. The CDR3 sequence is CASSLSGGTEAFF. DNA of the CDR3: TGCGCCAGCAGCTTGTCTGGTGGGACTGAAGCTTTCTTT. V usage is TRBV5-1 and J usage is TRBJ1-1, with D unresolved. The ends were cut back, 1 base at V and 5 bases at J, with 9 bases in the middle. The CDR3 has 13 residues. Germline loops: CDR1 SGHRS, CDR2 YFSETQ.

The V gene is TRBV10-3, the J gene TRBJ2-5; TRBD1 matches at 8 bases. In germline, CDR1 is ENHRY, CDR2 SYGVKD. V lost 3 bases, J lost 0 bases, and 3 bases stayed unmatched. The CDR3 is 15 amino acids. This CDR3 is CAISERDRYQETQYF. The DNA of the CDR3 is TGTGCCATCAGTGAAAGGGACAGGTACCAAGAGACCCAGTACTTC.

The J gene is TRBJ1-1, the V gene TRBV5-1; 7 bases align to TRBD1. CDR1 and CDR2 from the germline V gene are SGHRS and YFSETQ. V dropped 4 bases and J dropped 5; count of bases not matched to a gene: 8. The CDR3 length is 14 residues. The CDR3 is CASSPEGAGTEAFF. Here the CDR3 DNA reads TGCGCCAGCAGCCCGGAGGGGGCGGGGACTGAAGCTTTCTTT.

CDR3 nucleotides: TGCGCCAGCAGCTTAGAAAGCGAGCAGTTCTTC. This gives the protein CASSLESEQFF. This rearrangement joins TRBV5-1 to TRBJ2-1, with unresolved D. Trimming left V 2 bases short and J 10 bases short, with 7 bases between. CDR1 SGHRS and CDR2 YFSETQ come from the germline V gene. The CDR3 contains 11 residues.

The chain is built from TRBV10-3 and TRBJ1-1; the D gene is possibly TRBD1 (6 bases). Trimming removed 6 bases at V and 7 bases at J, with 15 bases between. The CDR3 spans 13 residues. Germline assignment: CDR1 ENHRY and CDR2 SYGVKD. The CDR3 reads CAISGFGQFEAFF. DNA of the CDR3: TGTGCCATCAGCGGGTTCGGACAGTTTGAAGCTTTCTTT.

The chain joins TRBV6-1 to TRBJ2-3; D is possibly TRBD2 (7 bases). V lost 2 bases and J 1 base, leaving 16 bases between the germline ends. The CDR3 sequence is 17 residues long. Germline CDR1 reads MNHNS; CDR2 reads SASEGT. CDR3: CASSELQGRGGTDTQYF. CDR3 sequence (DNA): TGTGCCAGCAGTGAACTACAGGGCCGGGGGGGCACAGATACGCAGTATTTT.

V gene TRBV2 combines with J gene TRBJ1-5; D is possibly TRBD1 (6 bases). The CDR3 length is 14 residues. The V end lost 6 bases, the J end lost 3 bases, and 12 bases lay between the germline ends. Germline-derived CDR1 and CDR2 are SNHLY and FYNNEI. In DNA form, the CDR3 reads TGTGCCAGCAGACAAGGGACACACAATCAGCCCCAGCATTTT. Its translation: CASRQGTHNQPQHF.

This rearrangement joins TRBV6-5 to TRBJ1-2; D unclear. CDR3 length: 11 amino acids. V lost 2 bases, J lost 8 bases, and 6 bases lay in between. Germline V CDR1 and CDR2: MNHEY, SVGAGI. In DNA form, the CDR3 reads TGTGCCAGCAGTTACGAGGGAGGCTACACCTTC. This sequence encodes CASSYEGGYTF.

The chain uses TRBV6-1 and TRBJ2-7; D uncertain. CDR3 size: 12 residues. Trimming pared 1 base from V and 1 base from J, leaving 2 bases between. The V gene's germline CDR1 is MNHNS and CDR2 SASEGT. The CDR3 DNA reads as TGTGCCAGCAGTGAAGTGTCCTACGAGCAGTACTTC. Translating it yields CASSEVSYEQYF.